Listed below are T cell receptor beta chains from one sample, sequenced in a study of vaccination and CD4 T cells after COVID-19. A single record per CDR3 protein comes from TCRdb applying MiXCR to the PCR reads. This sample has 20,000 to 25,000 distinct CDR3 sequences, with under 55% found just once. The antigens these receptors bind are not known. The specimen sequenced was CD4+ T cells from blood, cultured in vitro. Receptors originate from a human donor who had recovered from COVID-19. CDR3s include the opening cysteine and the closing phenylalanine or tryptophan. A D gene is named only where the DNA matches it firmly. Some rows mark clone size as missing; the rest say once, few, many or name a class of expanded clone.

NA	NA	TRBV18	TRBJ1-1	CASKEGQNTEAFF	TGTGCCAGTAAGGAGGGACAGAACACTGAAGCTTTCTTT
few	NA	TRBV6-1	TRBJ1-1	CASSPWTAVNTEAFF	TGTGCCAGCAGTCCCTGGACAGCTGTGAACACTGAAGCTTTCTTT
NA	NA	TRBV18	TRBJ2-5	CASSPQGQETQYF	TGTGCCAGCTCACCACAGGGGCAAGAGACCCAGTACTTC
NA	NA	TRBV21-1	TRBJ2-1	CASSKGQGDPSEQFF	TGTGCCAGCAGCAAAGGGCAGGGGGACCCCTCTGAGCAGTTCTTC
few	TRBD2	TRBV15	TRBJ2-3	CATSRDGTSGISTDTQYF	TGTGCCACCAGCAGAGACGGGACTAGCGGGATTAGCACAGATACGCAGTATTTT
once	NA	TRBV11-3	TRBJ1-1	CASSFGRGTEAFF	TGTGCCAGCAGCTTTGGAAGGGGCACTGAAGCTTTCTTT
NA	NA	TRBV20-1	TRBJ2-7	CSASGGTSYEQYF	TGCAGTGCTAGCGGGGGTACCTCCTACGAGCAGTACTTC
NA	NA	TRBV20-1	TRBJ1-2	CSAREDAYHHGYTF	TGCAGTGCTAGAGAGGATGCCTATCATCATGGCTACACCTTC
few	NA	TRBV20-1	TRBJ1-5	CSANAFGRGGNQPQHF	TGCAGTGCTAACGCCTTCGGGAGGGGCGGCAATCAGCCCCAGCATTTT
NA	TRBD1	TRBV28	TRBJ2-2	CASRRRGFTEIQSNTGELFF	TGTGCCAGCCGTCGCAGGGGGTTCACGGAAATACAGTCGAACACCGGGGAGCTGTTTTTT
NA	NA	TRBV20-1	TRBJ2-3	CSARDPRRGSDTQYF	TGCAGTGCTAGAGATCCCCGGAGAGGGTCCGATACGCAGTATTTT
few	TRBD2	TRBV20-1	TRBJ2-7	CSARDRLAGGMAYEQYF	TGCAGTGCTAGAGATCGACTAGCGGGAGGAATGGCCTACGAGCAGTACTTC
NA	NA	TRBV5-1	TRBJ2-1	CASSGEGYSYNEQFF	TGCGCCAGCAGCGGAGAGGGGTACTCCTACAATGAGCAGTTCTTC
NA	NA	TRBV25-1	TRBJ1-2	CASSRAGYGYTF	TGTGCCAGCAGCCGGGCGGGCTATGGCTACACCTTC
NA	NA	TRBV2	TRBJ2-3	CASSEMAGGDTDTQYF	TGTGCCAGCAGTGAAATGGCTGGCGGAGACACAGATACGCAGTATTTT
NA	NA	TRBV19	TRBJ1-2	CASKLGTQQYGYTF	TGTGCCAGTAAGTTGGGGACACAACAATATGGCTACACCTTC
few	TRBD1	TRBV2	TRBJ1-6	CASRSYRGPNSPLHF	TGTGCCAGCAGATCATACAGGGGGCCAAATTCACCCCTCCACTTT
NA	NA	TRBV6-4	TRBJ2-3	CASSEQATDTQYF	TGTGCCAGCAGTGAACAGGCCACAGATACGCAGTATTTT
NA	NA	TRBV15	TRBJ2-1	CATSRDPRGSYNEQFF	TGTGCCACCAGCAGAGATCCCCGGGGCTCCTACAATGAGCAGTTCTTC
few	NA	TRBV20-1	TRBJ1-3	CSANGQNSGNTIYF	TGCAGTGCTAACGGACAGAACTCTGGAAACACCATATATTTT
NA	NA	TRBV11-2	TRBJ1-1	CASSLDHQGGTEAFF	TGTGCCAGCAGCTTGGATCACCAAGGGGGGACTGAAGCTTTCTTT
NA	TRBD1	TRBV20-1	TRBJ1-2	CSARDGGTGGIANYGYTF	TGCAGTGCTAGAGATGGGGGGACAGGGGGGATAGCTAACTATGGCTACACCTTC
NA	TRBD2	TRBV27	TRBJ2-1	CASRIAGGPHNEQFF	TGTGCCAGCAGGATAGCGGGAGGGCCACACAATGAGCAGTTCTTC
NA	TRBD1	TRBV20-1	TRBJ1-3	CSAKPGTGPGNTIYF	TGCAGTGCTAAACCCGGGACAGGGCCTGGAAACACCATATATTTT
few	TRBD1	TRBV24-1	TRBJ2-2	CATTDRANTGELFF	TGTGCCACCACGGACAGGGCGAACACCGGGGAGCTGTTTTTT
NA	NA	TRBV6-5	TRBJ2-1	CASSYSPRGEQFF	TGTGCCAGCAGTTACTCCCCCAGGGGTGAGCAGTTCTTC